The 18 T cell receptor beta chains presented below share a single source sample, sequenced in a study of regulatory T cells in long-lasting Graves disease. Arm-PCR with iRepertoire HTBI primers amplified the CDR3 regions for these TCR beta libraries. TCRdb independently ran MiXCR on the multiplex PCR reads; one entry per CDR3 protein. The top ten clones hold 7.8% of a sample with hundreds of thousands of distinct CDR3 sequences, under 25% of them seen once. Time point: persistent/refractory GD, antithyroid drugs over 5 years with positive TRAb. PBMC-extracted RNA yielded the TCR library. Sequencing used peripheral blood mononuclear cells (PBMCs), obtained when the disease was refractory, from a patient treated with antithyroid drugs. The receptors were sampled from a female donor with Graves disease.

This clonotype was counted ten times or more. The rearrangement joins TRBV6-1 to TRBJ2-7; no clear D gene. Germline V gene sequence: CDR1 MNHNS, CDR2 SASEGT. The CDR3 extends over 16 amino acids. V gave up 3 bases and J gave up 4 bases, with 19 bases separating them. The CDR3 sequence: CASSDGGRQIGYEQYF. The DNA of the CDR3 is TGTGCCAGCAGTGATGGCGGCAGGCAGATCGGGTACGAGCAGTACTTC.

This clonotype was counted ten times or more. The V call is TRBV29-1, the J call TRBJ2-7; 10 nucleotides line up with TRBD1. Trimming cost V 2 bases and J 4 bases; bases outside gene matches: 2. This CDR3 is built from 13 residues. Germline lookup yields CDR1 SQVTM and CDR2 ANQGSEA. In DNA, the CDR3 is TGCAGCGTTGAAAGGGACAGGGGTTACGAGCAGTACTTC. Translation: CSVERDRGYEQYF.

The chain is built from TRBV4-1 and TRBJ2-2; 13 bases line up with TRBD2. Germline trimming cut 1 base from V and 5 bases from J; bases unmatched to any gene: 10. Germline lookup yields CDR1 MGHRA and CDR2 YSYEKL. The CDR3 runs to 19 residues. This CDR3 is CASSQGPGLAGVKTGELFF. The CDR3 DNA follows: TGCGCCAGCAGCCAAGGCCCCGGACTAGCGGGAGTAAAAACCGGGGAGCTGTTTTTT.

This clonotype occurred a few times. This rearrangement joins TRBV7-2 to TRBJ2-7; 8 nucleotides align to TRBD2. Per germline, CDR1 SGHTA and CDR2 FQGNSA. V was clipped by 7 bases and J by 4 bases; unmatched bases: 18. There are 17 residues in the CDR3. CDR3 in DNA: TGTGCCAGCACCCTCGGGGTAGCGGGAAATATTCCGTACGAGCAGTACTTC. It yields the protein CASTLGVAGNIPYEQYF.

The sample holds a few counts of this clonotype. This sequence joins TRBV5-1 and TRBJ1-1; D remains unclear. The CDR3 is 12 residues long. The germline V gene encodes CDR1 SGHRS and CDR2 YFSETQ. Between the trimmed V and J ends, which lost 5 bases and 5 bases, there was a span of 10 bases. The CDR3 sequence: CASSPPSTEAFF. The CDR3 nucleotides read TGCGCCAGCAGTCCCCCGAGTACTGAAGCTTTCTTT. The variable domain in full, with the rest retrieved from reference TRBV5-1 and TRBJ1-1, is KAGVTQTPRYLIKTRGQQVTLSCSPISGHRSVSWYQQTPGQGLQFLFEYFSETQRNKGNFPGRFSGRQFSNSRSEMNVSTLELGDSALYLCASSPPSTEAFFGQGTRLTVV.

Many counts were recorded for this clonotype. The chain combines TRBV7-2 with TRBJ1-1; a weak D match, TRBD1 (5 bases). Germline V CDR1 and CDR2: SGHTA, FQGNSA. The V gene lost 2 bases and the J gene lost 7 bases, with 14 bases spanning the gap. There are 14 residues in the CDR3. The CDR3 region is CASSLQGRNGEAFF. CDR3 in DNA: TGTGCCAGCAGCTTACAGGGTCGGAACGGTGAAGCTTTCTTT.

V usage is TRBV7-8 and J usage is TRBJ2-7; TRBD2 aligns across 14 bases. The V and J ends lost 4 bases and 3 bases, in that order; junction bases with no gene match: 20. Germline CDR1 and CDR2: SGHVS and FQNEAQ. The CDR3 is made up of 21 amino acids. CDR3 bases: TGTGCCAGCAGCTGGGACAGGGGGCACGGAGGGACTAGCGGGAGCTACTACGAGCAGTACTTC. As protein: CASSWDRGHGGTSGSYYEQYF.

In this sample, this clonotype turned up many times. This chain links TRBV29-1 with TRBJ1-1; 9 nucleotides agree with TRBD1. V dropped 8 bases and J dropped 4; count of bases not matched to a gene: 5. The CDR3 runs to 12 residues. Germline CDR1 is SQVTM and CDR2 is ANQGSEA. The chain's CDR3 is CSSTGGLTEAFF. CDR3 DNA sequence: TGCAGCTCTACAGGGGGCCTCACTGAAGCTTTCTTT. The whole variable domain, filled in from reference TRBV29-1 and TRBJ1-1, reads SAVISQKPSRDICQRGTSLTIQCQVDSQVTMMFWYRQQPGQSLTLIATANQGSEATYESGFVIDKFPISRPNLTFSTLTVSNMSPEDSSIYLCSSTGGLTEAFFGQGTRLTVV.

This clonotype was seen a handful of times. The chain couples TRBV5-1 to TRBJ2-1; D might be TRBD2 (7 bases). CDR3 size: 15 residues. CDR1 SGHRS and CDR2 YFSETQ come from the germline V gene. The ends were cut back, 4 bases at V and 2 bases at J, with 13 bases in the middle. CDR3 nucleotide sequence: TGCGCCAGCAGCCCAAGCGGGGACACCTACAATGAGCAGTTCTTC. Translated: CASSPSGDTYNEQFF.

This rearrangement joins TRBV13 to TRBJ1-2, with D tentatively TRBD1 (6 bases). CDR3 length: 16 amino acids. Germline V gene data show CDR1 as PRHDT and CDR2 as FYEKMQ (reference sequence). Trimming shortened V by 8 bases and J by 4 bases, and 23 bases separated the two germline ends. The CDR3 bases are TGTGCCAGCGGATCAACAGGGAATTTGCCGACCTATGGCTACACCTTC. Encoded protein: CASGSTGNLPTYGYTF.

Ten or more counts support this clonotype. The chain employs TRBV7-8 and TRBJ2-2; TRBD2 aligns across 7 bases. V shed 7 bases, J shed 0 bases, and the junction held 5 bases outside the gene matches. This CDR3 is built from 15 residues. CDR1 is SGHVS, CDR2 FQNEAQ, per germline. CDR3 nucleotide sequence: TGTGCCAGCATCACCGGGACTACGAACACCGGGGAGCTGTTTTTT. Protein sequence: CASITGTTNTGELFF.

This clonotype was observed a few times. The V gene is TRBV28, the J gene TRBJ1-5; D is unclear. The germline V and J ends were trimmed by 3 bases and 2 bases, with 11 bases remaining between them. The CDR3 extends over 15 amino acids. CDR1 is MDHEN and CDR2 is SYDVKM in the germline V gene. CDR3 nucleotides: TGTGCCAGCAGTTTTAGTGTTTCGGGCAATCAGCCCCAGCATTTT. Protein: CASSFSVSGNQPQHF.

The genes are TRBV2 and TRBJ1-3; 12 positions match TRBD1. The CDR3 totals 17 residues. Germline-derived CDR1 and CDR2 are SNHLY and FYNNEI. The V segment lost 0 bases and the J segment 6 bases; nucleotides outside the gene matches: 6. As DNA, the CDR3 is TGTGCCAGCAGTGAAGCGTTCCCGGGACAGGGGGCAAACACCATATATTTT. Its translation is CASSEAFPGQGANTIYF.

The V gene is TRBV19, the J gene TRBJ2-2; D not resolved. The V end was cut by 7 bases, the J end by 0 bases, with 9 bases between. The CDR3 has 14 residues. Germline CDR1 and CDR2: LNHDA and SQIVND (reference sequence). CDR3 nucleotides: TGTGCCAGTAAAGAGCTATCGAACACCGGGGAGCTGTTTTTT. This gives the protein CASKELSNTGELFF.

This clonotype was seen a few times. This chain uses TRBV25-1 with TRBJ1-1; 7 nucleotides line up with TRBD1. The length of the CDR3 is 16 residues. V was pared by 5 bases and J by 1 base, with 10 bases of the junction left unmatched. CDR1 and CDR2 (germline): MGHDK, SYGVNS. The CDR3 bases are TGTGCCAGCAGTAAGGAAGCAGGGGGGTCGAACACTGAAGCTTTCTTT. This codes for CASSKEAGGSNTEAFF. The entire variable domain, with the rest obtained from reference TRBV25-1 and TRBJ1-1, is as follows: EADIYQTPRYLVIGTGKKITLECSQTMGHDKMYWYQQDPGMELHLIHYSYGVNSTEKGDLSSESTVSRIRTEHFPLTLESARPSHTSQYLCASSKEAGGSNTEAFFGQGTRLTVV.

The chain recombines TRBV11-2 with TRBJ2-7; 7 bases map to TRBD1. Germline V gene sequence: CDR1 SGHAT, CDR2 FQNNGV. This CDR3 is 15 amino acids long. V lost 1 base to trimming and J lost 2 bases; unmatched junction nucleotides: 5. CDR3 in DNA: TGTGCCAGCAGCTTAGTAGGGGGCCTTCCCTACGAGCAGTACTTC. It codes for CASSLVGGLPYEQYF.

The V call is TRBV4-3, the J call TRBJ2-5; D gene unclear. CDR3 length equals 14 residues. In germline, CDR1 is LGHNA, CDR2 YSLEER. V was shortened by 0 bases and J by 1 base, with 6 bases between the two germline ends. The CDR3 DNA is TGCGCCAGCAGCCAAGATTATCGCCAAGAGACCCAGTACTTC. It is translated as CASSQDYRQETQYF.

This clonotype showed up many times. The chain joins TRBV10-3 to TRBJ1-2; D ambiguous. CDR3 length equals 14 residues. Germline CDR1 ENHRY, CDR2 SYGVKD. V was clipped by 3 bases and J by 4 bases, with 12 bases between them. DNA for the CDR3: TGTGCCATCAGTGAAGGGAATTTTGGCTATGGCTACACCTTC. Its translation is CAISEGNFGYGYTF.